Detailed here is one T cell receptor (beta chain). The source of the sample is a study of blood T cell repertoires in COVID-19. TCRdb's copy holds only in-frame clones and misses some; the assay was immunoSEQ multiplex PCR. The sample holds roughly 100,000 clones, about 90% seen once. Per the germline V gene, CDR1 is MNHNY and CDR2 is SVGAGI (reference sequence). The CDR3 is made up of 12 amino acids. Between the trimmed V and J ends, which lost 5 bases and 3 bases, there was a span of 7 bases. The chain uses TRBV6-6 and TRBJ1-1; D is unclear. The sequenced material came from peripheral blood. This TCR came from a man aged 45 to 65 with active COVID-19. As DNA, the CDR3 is TGTGCCAGCAGTCAGCGGGACACTGAAGCTTTCTTT. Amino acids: CASSQRDTEAFF.